This section outlines one T cell receptor (beta chain) sequence together with its context. Its antigen remains unknown. Method: immunoSEQ multiplex PCR; TCRdb's copy keeps in-frame clones and lacks some. The table has roughly 1.4 million clones, approximately 98.5% seen once. This sample stems from a study of shared clonotypes between healthy human individuals. Study observations and caveats: In contrast to clonotypes shared by all four donors, non-shared clonotypes had lower generation probabilities. The low donor count limited represented genetic and exposure-history diversity.

The CDR3 covers 15 residues. From germline, CDR1 is GTSNPN and CDR2 SVGIG (reference sequence). V lost 4 bases and J 0 bases, leaving 16 bases between the germline ends. The genes are TRBV30 and TRBJ2-7; D call uncertain. The origin of this receptor is a man younger than 40 in good health. The sequenced sample was naive CD4+ T cells sorted from blood. Indicated subset: CD45RA+ positively selected. CDR3 sequence: CAWKKVRFSSYEQYF. Written as DNA, the CDR3 is TGTGCCTGGAAAAAGGTTAGGTTTAGCTCCTACGAGCAGTACTTC.